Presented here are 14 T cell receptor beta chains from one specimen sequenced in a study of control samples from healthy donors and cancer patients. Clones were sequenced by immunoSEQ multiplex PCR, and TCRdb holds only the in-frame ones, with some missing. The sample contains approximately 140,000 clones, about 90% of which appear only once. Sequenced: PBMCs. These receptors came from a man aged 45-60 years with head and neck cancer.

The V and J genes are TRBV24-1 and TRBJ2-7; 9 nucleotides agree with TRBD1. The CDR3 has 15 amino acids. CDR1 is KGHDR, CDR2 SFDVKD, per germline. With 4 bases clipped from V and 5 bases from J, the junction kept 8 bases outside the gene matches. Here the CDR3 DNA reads TGTGCCACCAGTGACCCCGGGACAGGGTATCACGAGCAGTACTTC. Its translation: CATSDPGTGYHEQYF.

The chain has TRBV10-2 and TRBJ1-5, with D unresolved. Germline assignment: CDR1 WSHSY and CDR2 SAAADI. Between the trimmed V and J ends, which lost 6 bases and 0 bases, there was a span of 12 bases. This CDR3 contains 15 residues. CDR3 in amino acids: CASSQSQNSNQPQHF. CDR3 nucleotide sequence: TGCGCCAGCAGCCAAAGTCAGAATAGCAATCAGCCCCAGCATTTT.

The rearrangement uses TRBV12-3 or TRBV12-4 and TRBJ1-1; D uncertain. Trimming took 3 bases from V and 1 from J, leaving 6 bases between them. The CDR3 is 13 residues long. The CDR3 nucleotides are TGTGCCAGCAGTTTTTACGGGAACACTGAAGCTTTCTTT. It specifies CASSFYGNTEAFF.

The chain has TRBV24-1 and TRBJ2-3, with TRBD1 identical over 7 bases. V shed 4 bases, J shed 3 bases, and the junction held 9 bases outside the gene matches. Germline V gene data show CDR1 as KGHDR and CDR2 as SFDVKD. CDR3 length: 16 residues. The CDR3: CATSDLRQGWTDTQYF. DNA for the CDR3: TGTGCCACCAGTGACTTGAGACAGGGTTGGACAGATACGCAGTATTTT.

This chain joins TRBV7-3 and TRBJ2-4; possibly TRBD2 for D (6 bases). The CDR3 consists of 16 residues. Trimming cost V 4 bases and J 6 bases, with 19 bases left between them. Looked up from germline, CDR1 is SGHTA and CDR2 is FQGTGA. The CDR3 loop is CASSSHGGSPGNIQYF. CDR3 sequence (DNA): TGTGCCAGCAGCTCCCATGGGGGGAGTCCTGGAAACATTCAGTACTTC.

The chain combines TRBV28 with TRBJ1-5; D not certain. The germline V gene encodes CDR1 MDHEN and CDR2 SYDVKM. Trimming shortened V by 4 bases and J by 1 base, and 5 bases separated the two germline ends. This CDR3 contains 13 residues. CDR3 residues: CASSSDSNQPQHF. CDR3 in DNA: TGTGCCAGCAGTTCTGACAGCAATCAGCCCCAGCATTTT.

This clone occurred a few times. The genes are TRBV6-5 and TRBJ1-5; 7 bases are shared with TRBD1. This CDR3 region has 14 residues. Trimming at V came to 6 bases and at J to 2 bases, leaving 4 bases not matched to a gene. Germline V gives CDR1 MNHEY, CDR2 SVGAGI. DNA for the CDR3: TGTGCCAGCAGCCCGGGACAGCGCAATCAGCCCCAGCATTTT. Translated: CASSPGQRNQPQHF.

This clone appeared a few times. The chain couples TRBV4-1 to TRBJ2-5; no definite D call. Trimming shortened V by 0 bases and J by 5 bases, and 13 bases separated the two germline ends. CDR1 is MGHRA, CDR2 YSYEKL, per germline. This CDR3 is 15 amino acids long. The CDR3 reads CASSQDSAVRETQYF. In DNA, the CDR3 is TGCGCCAGCAGCCAAGATTCGGCCGTCCGCGAGACCCAGTACTTC.

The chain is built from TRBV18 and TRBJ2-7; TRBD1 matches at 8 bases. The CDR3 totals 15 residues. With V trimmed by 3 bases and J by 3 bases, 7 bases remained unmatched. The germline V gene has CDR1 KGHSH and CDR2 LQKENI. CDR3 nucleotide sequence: TGTGCCAGCTCACCTAATAGTGACAGGGGCTACGAGCAGTACTTC. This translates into CASSPNSDRGYEQYF.

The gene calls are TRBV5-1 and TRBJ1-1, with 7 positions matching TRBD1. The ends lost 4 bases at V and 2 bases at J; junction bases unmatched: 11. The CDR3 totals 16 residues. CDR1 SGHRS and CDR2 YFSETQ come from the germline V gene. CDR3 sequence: CASSQLPGQQNTEAFF. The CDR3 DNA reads TGCGCCAGCAGCCAACTCCCGGGACAGCAAAACACTGAAGCTTTCTTT.

This CDR3 reads CASSSDPTGRNTIYF. The CDR3, as DNA: TGCGCCAGCAGCTCCGATCCGACGGGCAGAAACACCATATATTTT. This chain joins TRBV5-1 and TRBJ1-3; no clear D. The germline V gene has CDR1 SGHRS and CDR2 YFSETQ. This CDR3 spans 15 amino acids. The ends were cut back, 3 bases at V and 5 bases at J, with 15 bases in the middle.

The CDR3 sequence is CASRERAVAKNIQYF. The CDR3 bases are TGTGCCAGCAGGGAAAGGGCGGTAGCCAAAAACATTCAGTACTTC. The J gene is TRBJ2-4, the V gene TRBV2; D gene ambiguous. This CDR3 region has 15 residues. CDR1 and CDR2 from the germline V gene are SNHLY and FYNNEI. V lost 6 bases to trimming and J lost 0 bases, with 12 bases between them. The full variable domain, in which reference TRBV2 and TRBJ2-4 provide the parts outside the CDR3, is EPEVTQTPSHQVTQMGQEVILRCVPISNHLYFYWYRQILGQKVEFLVSFYNNEISEKSEIFDDQFSVERPDGSNFTLKIRSTKLEDSAMYFCASRERAVAKNIQYFGAGTRLSVL.

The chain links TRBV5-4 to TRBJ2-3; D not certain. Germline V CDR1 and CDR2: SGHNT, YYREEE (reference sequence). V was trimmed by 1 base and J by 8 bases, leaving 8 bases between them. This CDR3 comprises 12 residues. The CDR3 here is CASSLSPATQYF. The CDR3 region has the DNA TGTGCCAGCAGCTTGTCCCCAGCTACGCAGTATTTT.

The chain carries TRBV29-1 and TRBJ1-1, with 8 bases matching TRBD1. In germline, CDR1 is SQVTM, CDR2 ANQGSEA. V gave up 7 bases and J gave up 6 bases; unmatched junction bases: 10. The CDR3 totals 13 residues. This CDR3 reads CSAETGADAEAFF. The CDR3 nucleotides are TGCAGCGCCGAGACAGGGGCTGACGCTGAAGCTTTCTTT.